This T cell receptor beta chain was sequenced during a study of T-cell reconstitution after alpha-beta-depleted transplantation in children. Losses at the gene ends were 3 bases for V and 5 bases for J; bases not matched to a gene: 4. This CDR3 region has 14 residues. The germline gives CDR1 SGHRS, CDR2 YFSETQ. The TCRbeta library was prepared with unique molecular identifiers. One entry per CDR3 protein, called by TCRdb with MiXCR from the PCR reads. The sample holds 400,000 to 500,000 distinct CDR3 sequences, approximately 10% seen once. This clonotype was observed many times. This specimen consisted of PBMCs from the stem cell graft donor, obtained from the stem cell graft. The receptor comes from a human donor who donated a stem cell graft to a child with acute myeloid leukemia. The chain has TRBV5-1 and TRBJ2-3, with 9 positions matching TRBD1. The CDR3 is CASSWGTGRDTQYF. CDR3 bases: TGCGCCAGCAGCTGGGGGACAGGGAGAGATACGCAGTATTTT.